Detailed here is one T cell receptor (beta chain). As yet, its antigen is unknown. This entry comes from a study of tissue T cells after allogeneic stem cell transplantation. Notes on the study in general: Blood and spleen captured only part of the tissue TCR repertoire.

Generated by immunoSEQ multiplex PCR, the TCRdb table keeps only in-frame clones and is missing some. The data show a few hundred clones, with just under 90% seen just once and 12% held by the top ten. Trimming removed 7 bases at V and 5 bases at J, with 11 bases between. The CDR3 extends over 12 amino acids. Looked up from germline, CDR1 is SNHLY and CDR2 is FYNNEI. The TCR was taken from a male patient aged 35 to 69 with steroid-refractory graft-versus-host disease after an allogeneic stem cell transplant. Some T cells may trace back to the graft donor. This chain joins TRBV2 and TRBJ2-5; D ambiguous. The specimen comprised duodenal tissue, sampled at autopsy. The CDR3 sequence: CASTAASETQYF. The CDR3 DNA reads TGTGCCAGCACAGCTGCCTCGGAGACCCAGTACTTC.